Each of the 32 T cell receptor beta chains below was sequenced from the same sample in a study of cytomegalovirus exposure and HLA in healthy donors. Vbeta (60) and Jbeta (13) primers were used in the PCR. TCRdb keeps only in-frame clones here, not all; method: immunoSEQ multiplex PCR. The table lists 60,000 to 85,000 clones, about 70% of them singletons, with 9.5% to 13% in the top ten. The sequencing input was PBMCs. The source is a male donor in good health and CMV-seropositive.

The genes are TRBV5-1 and TRBJ2-5, with 13 bases identical to TRBD2. The length of the CDR3 is 16 residues. V shed 5 bases and J 1 base; nucleotides not matched to a gene: 5. Germline values: CDR1 SGHRS, CDR2 YFSETQ. The DNA of the CDR3 is TGCGCCAGCAGGGTACTAGCGGGAGGGTCCCAAGAGACCCAGTACTTC. Protein: CASRVLAGGSQETQYF.

This clone has a handful of counts. The rearrangement links TRBV10-3 to TRBJ1-4; D not certain. Trimming took 10 bases from V and 7 from J, leaving 13 bases between them. The CDR3 spans 12 residues. From germline, CDR1 is ENHRY and CDR2 SYGVKD. The CDR3 reads CATGEGTEKLFF. The DNA for the CDR3 is TGTGCCACGGGAGAGGGTACTGAAAAACTGTTTTTT.

The DNA for the CDR3 is TGTGCCAGCAGCCCAGAGGGGGAAAGTACCTACGAGCAGTACTTC. Translated, it gives CASSPEGESTYEQYF. The chain combines TRBV7-9 with TRBJ2-5, with D possibly being TRBD1 (6 bases). With the DNA end fitting TRBJ2-7 better, the J assignment may be wrong. CDR3 length equals 15 residues. Germline CDR1 SEHNR, CDR2 FQNEAQ (reference sequence).

The chain links TRBV4-3 to TRBJ1-5; 7 bases map to TRBD1. The germline V gene has CDR1 LGHNA and CDR2 YSLEER. This CDR3 has 16 residues. V gave up 0 bases and J gave up 4 bases; unmatched junction bases: 6. The CDR3 nucleotides are TGCGCCAGCAGCCAAGATTTCGGCAGGGGGAATCAGCCCCAGCATTTT. Translation gives CASSQDFGRGNQPQHF.

This clone was found a few times. The V call is TRBV7-8, the J call TRBJ1-4; tentatively, D is TRBD1 (6 bases). The CDR3 totals 15 residues. With 4 bases removed from V and 3 bases from J, the gap between germline ends came to 12 bases. Germline loops: CDR1 SGHVS, CDR2 FQNEAQ. The CDR3 DNA is TGTGCCAGCAGCTCTACAGGGTTCGCTAATGAAAAACTGTTTTTT. Amino acid sequence: CASSSTGFANEKLFF.

The rearrangement links TRBV7-9 to TRBJ2-1, with 12 bases lining up with TRBD2. V gave up 2 bases and J gave up 3 bases; unmatched junction bases: 8. The germline V gene encodes CDR1 SEHNR and CDR2 FQNEAQ (reference sequence). The CDR3 totals 18 residues. In DNA form, the CDR3 reads TGTGCCAGCAGCTTATTAGCGGGGACTAGCGGGCTCTACAATGAGCAGTTCTTC. Translated, it gives CASSLLAGTSGLYNEQFF. Full variable domain (missing parts from reference TRBV7-9 and TRBJ2-1): DTGVSQNPRHKITKRGQNVTFRCDPISEHNRLYWYRQTLGQGPEFLTYFQNEAQLEKSRLLSDRFSAERPKGSFSTLEIQRTEQGDSAMYLCASSLLAGTSGLYNEQFFGPGTRLTVL.

The V call is TRBV28, the J call TRBJ2-7; possibly TRBD2 for D (5 bases). CDR1 and CDR2 from the germline V gene are MDHEN and SYDVKM. There are 14 residues in the CDR3. Deletions cut 3 bases from V and 9 bases from J, with 18 bases between. Here the CDR3 DNA reads TGTGCCAGCAGTTTCGATGACCGCAGAACTAGGCAGTACTTC. Encoded protein: CASSFDDRRTRQYF. The variable domain in full, with the rest retrieved from reference TRBV28 and TRBJ2-7, is DVKVTQSSRYLVKRTGEKVFLECVQDMDHENMFWYRQDPGLGLRLIYFSYDVKMKEKGDIPEGYSVSREKKERFSLILESASTNQTSMYLCASSFDDRRTRQYFGPGTRLTVT.

This chain links TRBV6-1 with TRBJ1-5; a weak D match, TRBD1 (5 bases). The germline V gene has CDR1 MNHNS and CDR2 SASEGT. The germline V and J ends were trimmed by 5 bases and 7 bases, with 18 bases remaining between them. The CDR3 covers 15 residues. CDR3 sequence: CASSKEAGSRQPQHF. CDR3 DNA sequence: TGTGCCAGCAGTAAAGAAGCAGGGTCGCGGCAGCCCCAGCATTTT.

CDR3 coding DNA: TGTGCCAGCAGTAGGTCGGGACAGGGGGTTGAAAAACTGTTTTTT. This sequence encodes CASSRSGQGVEKLFF. The J gene is TRBJ1-4, the V gene TRBV13, with 11 bases fitting TRBD1. Trimming removed 6 bases from V and 7 bases from J; junction bases left unmatched: 7. This CDR3 contains 15 residues. Germline CDR1 is PRHDT and CDR2 is FYEKMQ (reference sequence).

The J gene is TRBJ1-4, the V gene TRBV7-3; unclear D gene. The germline V gene encodes CDR1 SGHTA and CDR2 FQGTGA. V gave up 0 bases and J gave up 5 bases, with 13 bases separating them. The CDR3 runs to 16 residues. The CDR3, as DNA: TGTGCCAGCAGCTTAACGAAGTGGGCACTCAATGAAAAACTGTTTTTT. It encodes CASSLTKWALNEKLFF.

The V and J genes are TRBV30 and TRBJ1-2; TRBD1 is a possible D gene (5 bases). The CDR3 runs to 12 residues. Germline values: CDR1 GTSNPN, CDR2 SVGIG (reference sequence). V was shortened by 4 bases and J by 9 bases, with 15 bases between the two germline ends. The CDR3 coding sequence is TGTGCCTGGAACCCACCAGGGTCGCGCTACACCTTC. Translation gives CAWNPPGSRYTF.

The rearrangement joins TRBV6-5 to TRBJ1-2, with TRBD1 as a possible D gene (6 bases). The ends were cut back, 3 bases at V and 6 bases at J, with 14 bases in the middle. This CDR3 is built from 14 residues. Germline CDR1 reads MNHEY; CDR2 reads SVGAGI. The CDR3 sequence is CASSYRDISDGYTF. CDR3 in DNA: TGTGCCAGCAGTTATCGGGACATATCGGATGGCTACACCTTC.

The chain links TRBV25-1 to TRBJ1-1, with 8 positions matching TRBD1. This CDR3 has 15 amino acids. Unmatched junction bases numbered 7, after V lost 3 bases and J lost 4 bases. The germline V gene has CDR1 MGHDK and CDR2 SYGVNS. CDR3 amino acids: CASSERQGSGTEAFF. DNA for the CDR3: TGTGCCAGCAGTGAGAGACAGGGGAGCGGCACTGAAGCTTTCTTT.

This chain joins TRBV19 and TRBJ1-3; 7 bases map to TRBD1. Looked up from germline, CDR1 is LNHDA and CDR2 is SQIVND (reference sequence). The CDR3 length is 12 residues. The junction had 2 bases not matched to a gene; V was cut back by 9 bases and J by 3 bases. The CDR3 coding sequence is TGTGCCAGCAGGACAGGTGGAAACACCATATATTTT. It encodes CASRTGGNTIYF.

This clone was found a few times. J is TRBJ2-1 and V is TRBV10-3; a weak D match, TRBD2 (6 bases). The V end lost 4 bases, the J end lost 0 bases, and 10 bases lay between the germline ends. The CDR3 is 15 amino acids. Germline CDR1 reads ENHRY; CDR2 reads SYGVKD. For the CDR3, the DNA is TGTGCCATCAGTGTTTCCGGGGGCTCCTACAATGAGCAGTTCTTC. Translated, it gives CAISVSGGSYNEQFF.

This clone has a handful of counts. V usage is TRBV6-5 and J usage is TRBJ2-6; D is ambiguous. The CDR3 runs 15 residues. Between the trimmed V and J ends, which lost 2 bases and 0 bases, there was a span of 5 bases. CDR1 is MNHEY and CDR2 is SVGAGI in the germline V gene. The CDR3 DNA reads as TGTGCCAGCAGTTACGCGGTCTCTGGGGCCAACGTCCTGACTTTC. It specifies CASSYAVSGANVLTF.

This clone was seen more than once but under ten times. The rearrangement links TRBV5-6 to TRBJ2-1; 8 positions match TRBD2. V shed 0 bases, J shed 1 base, and the junction held 3 bases outside the gene matches. Per the germline V gene, CDR1 is SGHDT and CDR2 is YYEEEE. The CDR3 contains 16 residues. The CDR3 coding sequence is TGTGCCAGCAGCTTGGCGTCTAGCGGGTCCTACAATGAGCAGTTCTTC. As protein: CASSLASSGSYNEQFF.

The chain joins TRBV30 to TRBJ1-6; a weak D match, TRBD1 (5 bases). Germline lookup yields CDR1 GTSNPN and CDR2 SVGIG (reference sequence). The germline V and J ends were trimmed by 4 bases and 14 bases, with 24 bases remaining between them. This CDR3 region has 15 residues. As DNA, the CDR3 is TGTGCCTGGATCGCCCTTGGCGGAGGGGATAGGACCCTCCACTTT. It yields the protein CAWIALGGGDRTLHF. Variable domain in full (rest from reference TRBV30 and TRBJ1-6): SQTIHQWPATLVQPVGSPLSLECTVEGTSNPNLYWYRQAAGRGLQLLFYSVGIGQISSEVPQNLSASRPQDRQFILSSKKLLLSDSGFYLCAWIALGGGDRTLHFGNGTRLTVT.

V usage is TRBV27 and J usage is TRBJ2-1, with 9 bases that match TRBD2. CDR3 size: 16 residues. Trimming removed 5 bases from V and 9 bases from J; junction bases left unmatched: 14. Germline CDR1 MNHEY, CDR2 SMNVEV (reference sequence). The CDR3 is CASSPTGWRGGGEQFF. DNA for the CDR3: TGTGCCAGCAGTCCGACCGGGTGGCGGGGGGGCGGTGAGCAGTTCTTC.

Remarks on this clone: The sample carries other DNA sequences with the same CDR3. The chain has TRBV28 and TRBJ1-1, with D possibly matching TRBD1 (6 bases). V was pared by 8 bases and J by 4 bases, with 11 bases between. Looked up from germline, CDR1 is MDHEN and CDR2 is SYDVKM. This CDR3 is 12 amino acids long. CDR3 in DNA: TGTGCCAGCGGTGTAGGGGGCACTGAAGCTTTCTTT. As protein: CASGVGGTEAFF.

The rearrangement joins TRBV6-1 to TRBJ1-1; D remains ambiguous. Germline CDR1 and CDR2: MNHNS and SASEGT. Trimming cost V 6 bases and J 6 bases, with 5 bases left between them. CDR3 length equals 10 residues. This CDR3 is CASSLSEAFF. CDR3 sequence (DNA): TGTGCCAGCAGCCTATCTGAAGCTTTCTTT.

With regard to this clone: A read error may produce the germline difference seen at one junction end. This sequence joins TRBV9 and TRBJ2-7; 7 bases line up with TRBD1. There are 16 residues in the CDR3. The germline V gene encodes CDR1 SGDLS and CDR2 YYNGEE. CDR3 nucleotide sequence: TGTGCCGGCAGCGTAGGCCCCGGGACAGCTACATACGAGCAGTACTTC. Protein: CAGSVGPGTATYEQYF.

The CDR3 bases are TGTGCCTGGAGTGCTAGCGTTAGCACAGATACGCAGTATTTT. Translating it yields CAWSASVSTDTQYF. The chain joins TRBV30 to TRBJ2-3; D is perhaps TRBD2 (6 bases). V dropped 1 base and J dropped 0 bases, with 8 bases sitting between them. The germline V gene has CDR1 GTSNPN and CDR2 SVGIG (reference sequence). The CDR3 runs 14 residues.

The chain combines TRBV18 with TRBJ1-1; TRBD1 matches 9 bases. V lost 4 bases to trimming and J lost 6 bases; unmatched junction nucleotides: 0. Germline V lookup: CDR1 KGHSH, CDR2 LQKENI. The CDR3 is 12 residues long. The chain's CDR3 is CASSRQGAEAFF. The CDR3 coding sequence is TGTGCCAGCTCACGACAGGGGGCTGAAGCTTTCTTT.

The chain links TRBV19 to TRBJ2-1, with 9 bases that match TRBD1. The CDR3 runs to 16 residues. The trim removed 4 bases at V and 2 bases at J, leaving 6 bases unmatched. The germline V gene has CDR1 LNHDA and CDR2 SQIVND (reference sequence). DNA for the CDR3: TGTGCCAGTAGTACGGCGACAGGGGGTACCTACAATGAGCAGTTCTTC. This encodes CASSTATGGTYNEQFF.

The table lists this clone with a count of one. The rearrangement links TRBV4-3 to TRBJ2-6; 10 bases agree with TRBD2. The CDR3 length is 19 residues. V shed 0 bases, J shed 1 base, and the junction held 6 bases outside the gene matches. Germline loops: CDR1 LGHNA, CDR2 YSLEER. CDR3 sequence (DNA): TGCGCCAGCAGCCAAGATCCGGCTAGCGGGGGATCTGGGGCCAACGTCCTGACTTTC. As protein: CASSQDPASGGSGANVLTF.

The chain links TRBV5-1 to TRBJ2-3, with TRBD2 identical over 8 bases. The CDR3 spans 18 residues. The ends lost 3 bases at V and 2 bases at J; junction bases unmatched: 14. Germline lookup yields CDR1 SGHRS and CDR2 YFSETQ. The CDR3: CASSSRGGAGRLTDTQYF. DNA for the CDR3: TGCGCCAGCAGCTCCCGGGGGGGAGCGGGGAGACTCACAGATACGCAGTATTTT.

This clone showed up just once. This chain connects TRBV7-9 to TRBJ2-7, with a weak D call TRBD1 (5 bases). V was cut by 0 bases and J by 1 base, with 10 bases left in between. This CDR3 is 15 amino acids long. CDR1 and CDR2 (germline): SEHNR, FQNEAQ (reference sequence). Here the CDR3 reads CASSLAFQGSYEQYF. Here the CDR3 DNA reads TGTGCCAGCAGCTTAGCCTTCCAGGGATCCTACGAGCAGTACTTC.

This clone occurred a few times. The genes are TRBV18 and TRBJ1-1; 9 positions match TRBD1. The V gene's germline CDR1 is KGHSH and CDR2 LQKENI. The CDR3 has 14 amino acids. V trimming: 3 bases; J trimming: 6 bases; junction bases outside the gene matches: 5. In DNA form, the CDR3 reads TGTGCCAGCTCACCGTTGGGACAGGGCGCTGAAGCTTTCTTT. This gives the protein CASSPLGQGAEAFF.

V usage is TRBV6-6 and J usage is TRBJ1-6, with TRBD1 matching over 10 bases. The CDR3 has 15 amino acids. Losses at the gene ends were 8 bases for V and 8 bases for J; bases not matched to a gene: 9. Germline CDR1 reads MNHNY; CDR2 reads SVGAGI (reference sequence). The CDR3 DNA follows: TGTGCCAGCTCCCTCTCGGACAGGGGGGATTCACCCCTCCACTTT. The encoded protein is CASSLSDRGDSPLHF.

CDR3 region: CATSRPDRGRREYEQYF. Here the CDR3 DNA reads TGTGCCACCAGCCGCCCCGACAGGGGCAGAAGGGAATACGAGCAGTACTTC. The rearrangement joins TRBV15 to TRBJ2-7; 8 bases are a match to TRBD1. Germline V lookup: CDR1 LNHNV, CDR2 YYDKDF (reference sequence). V shed 5 bases, J shed 4 bases, and the junction held 16 bases outside the gene matches. The CDR3 totals 17 residues.

In its sample, this clone was seen once. The chain has TRBV15 and TRBJ2-3, with D tentatively TRBD1 (6 bases). V dropped 2 bases and J dropped 6 bases, with 15 bases sitting between them. The germline gives CDR1 LNHNV, CDR2 YYDKDF (reference sequence). The CDR3 is made up of 15 amino acids. CDR3 sequence (DNA): TGTGCCACCAGCAGATTTCGGGACACGGGGGATACGCAGTATTTT. This codes for CATSRFRDTGDTQYF.